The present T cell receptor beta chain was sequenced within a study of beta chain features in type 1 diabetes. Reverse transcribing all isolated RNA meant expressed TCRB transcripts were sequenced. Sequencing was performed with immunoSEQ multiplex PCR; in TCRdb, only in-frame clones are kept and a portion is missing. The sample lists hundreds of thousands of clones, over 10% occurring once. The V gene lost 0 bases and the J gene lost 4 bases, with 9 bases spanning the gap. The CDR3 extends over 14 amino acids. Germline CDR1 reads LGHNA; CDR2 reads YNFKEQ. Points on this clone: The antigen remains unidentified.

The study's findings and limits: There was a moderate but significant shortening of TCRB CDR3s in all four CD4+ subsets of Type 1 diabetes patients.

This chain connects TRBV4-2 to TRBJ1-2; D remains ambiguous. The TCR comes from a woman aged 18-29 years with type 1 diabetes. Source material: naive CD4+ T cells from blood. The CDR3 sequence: CASSQEVQVYGYTF. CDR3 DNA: TGTGCCAGCAGCCAAGAGGTCCAGGTCTATGGCTACACCTTC.